These 24 T cell receptor beta chains were all obtained from the same sample, sequenced in a study of early T cells in non-severe SARS-CoV-2 infection. One entry per CDR3 protein, called by TCRdb with MiXCR from the 5' RACE reads. The table shows fewer than 35,000 distinct CDR3 sequences, with roughly 5.7% occurring only once. The sample was whole blood. The origin of the receptors is an adult who was a healthcare worker with PCR-confirmed SARS-CoV-2 infection or an uninfected control (not recorded which).

This clonotype came up many times. This chain joins TRBV12-3 or TRBV12-4 and TRBJ1-4; 9 bases fit TRBD1. The CDR3 contains 14 residues. The V gene end was trimmed by 6 bases and the J gene end by 7 bases; junction bases not matched to a gene: 6. The DNA of the CDR3 is TGTGCCAGCAGCGGGACAGGGCCCGGTGAAAAACTGTTTTTT. It specifies CASSGTGPGEKLFF.

This clonotype was seen a few times. The chain employs TRBV20-1 and TRBJ2-2; the match to TRBD2 covers 9 bases. V lost 6 bases, J lost 0 bases, and 5 bases stayed unmatched. The germline gives CDR1 DFQATT, CDR2 SNEGSKA (reference sequence). The length of the CDR3 is 15 residues. In nucleotides, the CDR3 is TGCAGTGCGGGCGGGAGGGCCGCGAACACCGGGGAGCTGTTTTTT. It codes for CSAGGRAANTGELFF.

This clonotype was seen many times. This sequence joins TRBV7-8 and TRBJ2-1, with D perhaps TRBD2 (6 bases). This CDR3 region has 13 residues. Germline-derived CDR1 and CDR2 are SGHVS and FQNEAQ. V lost 3 bases and J lost 3, with 6 bases in between. The DNA of the CDR3 is TGTGCCAGCAGCTTGACTAGCTACAATGAGCAGTTCTTC. This gives the protein CASSLTSYNEQFF. Full variable domain (rest looked up from reference TRBV7-8 and TRBJ2-1): GAGVSQSPRYKVAKRGQDVALRCDPISGHVSLFWYQQALGQGPEFLTYFQNEAQLDKSGLPSDRFFAERPEGSVSTLKIQRTQQEDSAVYLCASSLTSYNEQFFGPGTRLTVL.

This clonotype was detected a few times. This chain uses TRBV7-6 with TRBJ2-7; 10 nucleotides match TRBD1. Germline CDR1 SGHVS, CDR2 FNYEAQ. Trimming took 5 bases from V and 1 from J; bases not matched to a gene: 5. This CDR3 comprises 15 residues. The CDR3 sequence is CASSTRTGGSYEQYF. CDR3 DNA sequence: TGTGCCAGCAGCACCCGGACAGGGGGTTCCTACGAGCAGTACTTC. Filled out from reference TRBV7-6 and TRBJ2-7, the complete variable domain reads GAGVSQSPRYKVTKRGQDVALRCDPISGHVSLYWYRQALGQGPEFLTYFNYEAQQDKSGLPNDRFSAERPEGSISTLTIQRTEQRDSAMYRCASSTRTGGSYEQYFGPGTRLTVT.

This clonotype has at least ten counts. The V gene is TRBV20-1, the J gene TRBJ2-2; D is undetermined. Between the trimmed V and J ends, which lost 5 bases and 0 bases, there was a span of 13 bases. CDR1 and CDR2 (germline): DFQATT, SNEGSKA (reference sequence). The CDR3 runs to 15 residues. CDR3 region: CSALGRAANTGELFF. For the CDR3, the DNA is TGCAGTGCTCTCGGCCGGGCCGCGAACACCGGGGAGCTGTTTTTT.

This clonotype showed up many times. The chain recombines TRBV24-1 with TRBJ2-1; TRBD2 matches 7 bases. The V gene's germline CDR1 is KGHDR and CDR2 SFDVKD. This CDR3 has 16 residues. V was clipped by 1 base and J by 7 bases; unmatched bases: 9. CDR3 amino acids: CATSDLSGRGVNEQFF. The DNA for the CDR3 is TGTGCCACCAGTGATTTAAGTGGGAGGGGTGTGAATGAGCAGTTCTTC.

This clonotype was counted many times. The rearrangement joins TRBV6-5 to TRBJ2-1, with a possible D match to TRBD2 (5 bases). Germline V gene lookup returns CDR1 MNHEY and CDR2 SVGAGI. This CDR3 comprises 16 residues. V lost 0 bases and J 0 bases, leaving 9 bases between the germline ends. The DNA for the CDR3 is TGTGCCAGCAGTTACTCTGCGGGCAACTCCTACAATGAGCAGTTCTTC. As protein: CASSYSAGNSYNEQFF.

This clonotype is medium-sized within its sample. This rearrangement joins TRBV20-1 to TRBJ1-4, with a tentative D call TRBD1 (6 bases). Germline V gene lookup returns CDR1 DFQATT and CDR2 SNEGSKA (reference sequence). Trimming cost V 8 bases and J 4 bases, with 14 bases left between them. The CDR3 runs 13 residues. The CDR3 protein is CSTSGVNNEKLFF. In nucleotides, the CDR3 is TGCAGTACGTCAGGGGTCAATAATGAAAAACTGTTTTTT.

This clonotype was counted only a few times. The chain joins TRBV6-5 to TRBJ1-5; TRBD1 is a possible D gene (5 bases). The germline V gene has CDR1 MNHEY and CDR2 SVGAGI. V lost 6 bases, J lost 5 bases, and 8 bases lay in between. The CDR3 covers 12 residues. This chain's CDR3 is CASRTGDQPQHF. CDR3 DNA sequence: TGTGCCAGCAGGACGGGGGATCAGCCCCAGCATTTT.

This clonotype was counted many times. The chain carries TRBV5-1 and TRBJ2-1, with 7 bases fitting TRBD1. Per the germline V gene, CDR1 is SGHRS and CDR2 is YFSETQ. The length of the CDR3 is 14 residues. Trimming took 0 bases from V and 4 from J; bases not matched to a gene: 1. CDR3 loop: CASSLAGQYNEQFF. The DNA of the CDR3 is TGCGCCAGCAGCTTGGCGGGACAGTACAATGAGCAGTTCTTC. The variable domain in full, with the rest retrieved from reference TRBV5-1 and TRBJ2-1, is KAGVTQTPRYLIKTRGQQVTLSCSPISGHRSVSWYQQTPGQGLQFLFEYFSETQRNKGNFPGRFSGRQFSNSRSEMNVSTLELGDSALYLCASSLAGQYNEQFFGPGTRLTVL.

This clonotype was recorded many times. The J gene is TRBJ1-5, the V gene TRBV30; D gene unclear. CDR1 is GTSNPN, CDR2 SVGIG, per germline (reference sequence). The CDR3 contains 12 residues. V dropped 0 bases and J dropped 7 bases, with 7 bases sitting between them. In nucleotides, the CDR3 is TGTGCCTGGAGTGTAGGTGGACAGCCCCAGCATTTT. Translated, it gives CAWSVGGQPQHF.

This chain links TRBV7-9 with TRBJ2-7; possible D gene TRBD2, 5 bases. The CDR3 is 15 residues long. Trimming cost V 4 bases and J 1 base, with 14 bases left between them. CDR1 is SEHNR and CDR2 is FQNEAQ in the germline V gene (reference sequence). The CDR3 spells CASSSGLLISYEQYF. In DNA, the CDR3 is TGTGCCAGCAGCTCCGGACTTCTCATTTCCTACGAGCAGTACTTC.

This clonotype is medium-sized within its sample. The chain uses TRBV5-1 and TRBJ2-1, with 10 bases that match TRBD2. V shed 6 bases and J 6 bases; nucleotides not matched to a gene: 9. CDR3 length: 15 residues. CDR1 and CDR2 from the germline V gene are SGHRS and YFSETQ. CDR3 protein: CASTGEAGGGNEQFF. The CDR3 DNA reads TGCGCCAGCACTGGGGAAGCGGGAGGGGGCAATGAGCAGTTCTTC. Full variable domain (outside the CDR3, taken from reference TRBV5-1 and TRBJ2-1): KAGVTQTPRYLIKTRGQQVTLSCSPISGHRSVSWYQQTPGQGLQFLFEYFSETQRNKGNFPGRFSGRQFSNSRSEMNVSTLELGDSALYLCASTGEAGGGNEQFFGPGTRLTVL.

The J gene is TRBJ1-5, the V gene TRBV27, with a possible D match to TRBD1 (5 bases). The V and J ends lost 3 bases and 6 bases respectively, with 12 bases between them. The CDR3 runs 14 residues. Germline V gene data show CDR1 as MNHEY and CDR2 as SMNVEV (reference sequence). CDR3 bases: TGTGCCAGCAGTTTGGGACCCAGGAGTCAGCCCCAGCATTTT. Its protein is CASSLGPRSQPQHF.

The chain carries TRBV11-2 and TRBJ2-1; 10 bases fit TRBD2. The CDR3 is 16 residues long. Germline V gene sequence: CDR1 SGHAT, CDR2 FQNNGV. Germline trimming cut 5 bases from V and 8 bases from J; bases unmatched to any gene: 12. For the CDR3, the DNA is TGTGCCAGCAGCCCCATCCAGCGTAGCGGGAGGTATGAGCAGTTCTTC. Protein: CASSPIQRSGRYEQFF.

This clonotype was counted only a few times. The rearrangement joins TRBV20-1 to TRBJ1-6; D gene unclear. The germline gives CDR1 DFQATT, CDR2 SNEGSKA (reference sequence). This CDR3 comprises 16 residues. Trimming shortened V by 3 bases and J by 6 bases, and 18 bases separated the two germline ends. CDR3: CSASDPIPEPNSPLHF. CDR3 in DNA: TGCAGTGCTAGCGACCCAATCCCAGAACCTAATTCACCCCTCCACTTT.

This clonotype occurred a few times. The CDR3 DNA follows: TGTGCCAGCAGCGCAAACGTAGCCGTGAACACTGAAGCTTTCTTT. Residues: CASSANVAVNTEAFF. The chain employs TRBV7-9 and TRBJ1-1; D is undetermined. Germline loops: CDR1 SEHNR, CDR2 FQNEAQ (reference sequence). The CDR3 is made up of 15 amino acids. Deletions cut 5 bases from V and 0 bases from J, with 13 bases between. Complete variable domain (other parts from reference TRBV7-9 and TRBJ1-1): DTGVSQNPRHKITKRGQNVTFRCDPISEHNRLYWYRQTLGQGPEFLTYFQNEAQLEKSRLLSDRFSAERPKGSFSTLEIQRTEQGDSAMYLCASSANVAVNTEAFFGQGTRLTVV.

This clonotype was seen repeatedly, ten times or more. The chain employs TRBV2 and TRBJ2-2; the match to TRBD2 covers 7 bases. V was clipped by 5 bases and J by 0 bases; unmatched bases: 9. Per germline, CDR1 SNHLY and CDR2 FYNNEI. CDR3 length equals 17 residues. The DNA for the CDR3 is TGTGCCAGCAGTCAAGGCGCTAGCGGCCCGAACACCGGGGAGCTGTTTTTT. Its protein is CASSQGASGPNTGELFF.

This clonotype was observed many times. This sequence joins TRBV3-1 and TRBJ2-1; D possibly corresponds to TRBD1 (7 bases). The CDR3 length is 16 residues. Germline lookup yields CDR1 LGHDT and CDR2 YNNKEL (reference sequence). The V end lost 3 bases, the J end lost 3 bases, and 15 bases lay between the germline ends. The CDR3 protein is CASSQGGQRFYNEQFF. CDR3 nucleotides: TGTGCCAGCAGCCAGGGGGGACAGAGATTCTACAATGAGCAGTTCTTC.

This clonotype was seen many times. The J gene is TRBJ2-3, the V gene TRBV6-6; 9 bases fit TRBD2. Germline V gene sequence: CDR1 MNHNY, CDR2 SVGAGI (reference sequence). V lost 5 bases, J lost 4 bases, and 10 bases stayed unmatched. The CDR3 spans 16 residues. CDR3 bases: TGTGCCAGCAGTCCGACGAACCTAGCGGGATCAGATACGCAGTATTTT. Amino acids: CASSPTNLAGSDTQYF.

The chain employs TRBV28 and TRBJ2-7; 10 positions match TRBD1. Germline-derived CDR1 and CDR2 are MDHEN and SYDVKM. The CDR3 has 14 residues. Trimming took 5 bases from V and 4 from J; bases not matched to a gene: 5. The CDR3 sequence: CASSDDRGRYEQYF. The CDR3 DNA reads as TGTGCCAGCAGTGATGACAGGGGGCGGTACGAGCAGTACTTC.

This clonotype was detected a few times. The chain employs TRBV11-2 and TRBJ2-1, with TRBD2 identical over 10 bases. Germline V gene lookup returns CDR1 SGHAT and CDR2 FQNNGV. CDR3 length: 15 residues. V dropped 5 bases and J dropped 6; count of bases not matched to a gene: 7. This CDR3 is CASSKGGLASNEQFF. The CDR3 coding sequence is TGTGCCAGCAGCAAAGGGGGACTAGCGTCCAATGAGCAGTTCTTC.

This clonotype was seen ten or more times. The V gene is TRBV20-1, the J gene TRBJ2-1; 7 bases map to TRBD1. The germline V gene encodes CDR1 DFQATT and CDR2 SNEGSKA (reference sequence). Trimming at V came to 1 base and at J to 6 bases, leaving 6 bases not matched to a gene. The CDR3 sequence is 14 residues long. The CDR3 nucleotides are TGCAGTGCTAGAGGCTGGACAGGCACCAATGAGCAGTTCTTC. Protein product: CSARGWTGTNEQFF.

This clonotype was seen ten or more times. The chain employs TRBV11-3 and TRBJ1-5; perhaps TRBD1 as D (5 bases). The CDR3 sequence is 15 residues long. The ends were cut back, 5 bases at V and 1 base at J, with 12 bases in the middle. CDR1 is SGHNT, CDR2 YENEEA, per germline. CDR3 bases: TGTGCCAGCAGCATGACCCGGGACAGCAATCAGCCCCAGCATTTT. This codes for CASSMTRDSNQPQHF.